Presented here are 8 T cell receptor beta chains from one specimen sequenced in a study of CD8 T cell repertoires and HIV-1 epitope variants. Profiled with immunoSEQ multiplex PCR; TCRdb holds only in-frame clones, not every one. The data contain about 90,000 clones, 60% to 80% of them seen just once; the ten biggest clones take up roughly 24%. Source material: uncultured baseline CD8+ T cells from peripheral blood mononuclear cells (PBMCs). The receptors stem from a male donor with HIV.

The CDR3 here is CASSVNRDYEQYF. For the CDR3, the DNA is TGTGCCAGCAGCGTCAACAGGGACTACGAGCAGTACTTC. The chain recombines TRBV2 with TRBJ2-7; D is perhaps TRBD1 (6 bases). The ends were cut back, 6 bases at V and 3 bases at J, with 12 bases in the middle. Looked up from germline, CDR1 is SNHLY and CDR2 is FYNNEI. There are 13 residues in the CDR3.

Only a few counts were recorded for this clone. This chain links TRBV12-5 with TRBJ2-3; TRBD2 is a possible D gene (5 bases). The CDR3 sequence is 12 residues long. Trimming pared 6 bases from V and 5 bases from J, leaving 9 bases between. Germline loops: CDR1 LGHNT, CDR2 FRNRAP. CDR3 DNA sequence: TGTGCTAGTGGAGACCGGGGAGATACGCAGTATTTT. Its protein product is CASGDRGDTQYF.

The chain links TRBV2 to TRBJ2-5; 11 bases agree with TRBD2. The CDR3 totals 15 residues. The germline V gene has CDR1 SNHLY and CDR2 FYNNEI. V shed 2 bases, J shed 4 bases, and the junction held 3 bases outside the gene matches. CDR3 in amino acids: CASSELAGGGETQYF. The CDR3 coding sequence is TGTGCCAGCAGTGAACTAGCGGGAGGAGGAGAGACCCAGTACTTC.

This clone was detected only a few times. The chain couples TRBV7-8 to TRBJ1-3; 7 bases line up with TRBD1. Germline V lookup: CDR1 SGHVS, CDR2 FQNEAQ. The CDR3 is 12 amino acids. The junction had 9 bases not matched to a gene; V was cut back by 11 bases and J by 8 bases. For the CDR3, the DNA is TGTGCCGGAGGTTTAACAGGGGACACCATATATTTT. This gives the protein CAGGLTGDTIYF.

The chain has TRBV6-6 and TRBJ2-5; TRBD1 matches 7 bases. The germline V gene has CDR1 MNHNY and CDR2 SVGAGI (reference sequence). V trimming: 5 bases; J trimming: 5 bases; junction bases outside the gene matches: 5. The CDR3 sequence is 13 residues long. The chain's CDR3 is CASSRGQSETQYF. The CDR3 bases are TGTGCCAGCAGTAGGGGACAGTCGGAGACCCAGTACTTC.

This chain links TRBV18 with TRBJ1-1; no clear D gene. V was trimmed by 5 bases and J by 5 bases, leaving 9 bases between them. The CDR3 spans 12 residues. Per germline, CDR1 KGHSH and CDR2 LQKENI. CDR3 nucleotide sequence: TGTGCCAGCTCATCAATCGGGACTGAAGCTTTCTTT. Translation: CASSSIGTEAFF.

The chain has TRBV28 and TRBJ1-1; D possibly corresponds to TRBD1 (6 bases). Trimming pared 2 bases from V and 11 bases from J, leaving 15 bases between. The CDR3 consists of 13 residues. The germline gives CDR1 MDHEN, CDR2 SYDVKM. The chain's CDR3 is CASSLGTPGAAFF. CDR3 DNA: TGTGCCAGCAGTTTAGGGACTCCGGGGGCGGCTTTCTTT.

In this sample, this clone turned up once. The V and J genes are TRBV5-1 and TRBJ2-3, with D perhaps assigned TRBD1 or TRBD2 (6 bases each). Trimming stripped 4 bases from V and 1 base from J, with 16 bases between. The CDR3 is 16 amino acids. Germline CDR1 and CDR2: SGHRS and YFSETQ. The CDR3 nucleotides read TGCGCCAGCAGCGTACGCAGGGGAGGCGGCACAGATACGCAGTATTTT. Translation: CASSVRRGGGTDTQYF.